The 13 T cell receptor beta chains given below trace back to one sample, sequenced in a study of identical twins. MiXCR, run by TCRdb on the 5' RACE reads, gives a single entry per CDR3 protein. Of 450,000 or so distinct CDR3 sequences in the sample, 24% were seen once. These data were also reused for a study on T cells expressing NK-cell markers.

The sample was CD4+ T cells sorted from blood. Receptor source: a woman between 18 and 29 years old in good health.

This clonotype was seen a handful of times. The V call is TRBV2, the J call TRBJ2-7, with D possibly matching TRBD2 (5 bases). The germline V and J ends were trimmed by 1 base and 2 bases, with 15 bases remaining between them. The germline V gene has CDR1 SNHLY and CDR2 FYNNEI. This CDR3 has 16 residues. CDR3 DNA sequence: TGTGCCAGCAGTGAAGGGACTCACTTAAAGGCCTACGAGCAGTACTTC. Protein: CASSEGTHLKAYEQYF.

CDR3 nucleotide sequence: TGCAGTGCTAGTATGCAAGAGACCCAGTACTTC. It translates to CSASMQETQYF. This sequence joins TRBV20-1 and TRBJ2-5; no clear D. V lost 3 bases and J lost 2, with 4 bases in between. Germline CDR1 DFQATT, CDR2 SNEGSKA (reference sequence). The CDR3 extends over 11 amino acids.

This chain connects TRBV19 to TRBJ2-1; TRBD2 might be the D (7 bases). The CDR3 runs to 14 residues. Germline CDR1 is LNHDA and CDR2 is SQIVND (reference sequence). V was pared by 10 bases and J by 3 bases, with 16 bases between. Written as DNA, the CDR3 is TGTGCCACCGGGGGGCGGGAGAGCTACAATGAGCAGTTCTTC. Its translation: CATGGRESYNEQFF.

The chain is built from TRBV12-3 or TRBV12-4 and TRBJ1-4, with 7 bases matching TRBD1. The trim removed 3 bases at V and 7 bases at J, leaving 8 bases unmatched. This CDR3 is 15 amino acids long. CDR3 region: CASSLQRGRTEKLFF. The DNA for the CDR3 is TGTGCCAGCAGTTTGCAGAGGGGGCGAACTGAAAAACTGTTTTTT.

This clonotype was detected a few times. The chain employs TRBV20-1 and TRBJ2-3; D is perhaps TRBD2 (5 bases). CDR1 is DFQATT, CDR2 SNEGSKA, per germline (reference sequence). Trimming shortened V by 6 bases and J by 2 bases, and 15 bases separated the two germline ends. The CDR3 runs 14 residues. The CDR3 is CSATKADTTDTQYF. DNA of the CDR3: TGCAGTGCAACGAAAGCGGATACCACAGATACGCAGTATTTT.

In its sample, this clonotype was seen a few times. V usage is TRBV10-3 and J usage is TRBJ1-2, with 7 positions matching TRBD1. The CDR3 is made up of 14 amino acids. Germline CDR1 and CDR2: ENHRY and SYGVKD. Trimming removed 10 bases from V and 2 bases from J; junction bases left unmatched: 10. The DNA of the CDR3 is TGTGCCACCTTAGGGGGACAGAGAAACTATGGCTACACCTTC. It encodes CATLGGQRNYGYTF.

V is TRBV12-3 or TRBV12-4 and J is TRBJ2-2; no reliable D call. The CDR3 extends over 12 amino acids. V was clipped by 7 bases and J by 4 bases, with 7 bases between them. CDR3 sequence reads: CASTPRTGELFF. The CDR3 bases are TGTGCCAGCACTCCTCGCACCGGGGAGCTGTTTTTT.

This rearrangement joins TRBV20-1 to TRBJ2-1, with 8 bases fitting TRBD2. The V segment lost 5 bases and the J segment 6 bases; nucleotides outside the gene matches: 15. This CDR3 region has 16 residues. Germline V gene lookup returns CDR1 DFQATT and CDR2 SNEGSKA (reference sequence). Here the CDR3 reads CSAPSNGRALSNEQFF. The CDR3 DNA follows: TGCAGTGCTCCCTCAAACGGGAGGGCCCTCAGCAATGAGCAGTTCTTC.

The chain has TRBV12-3 or TRBV12-4 and TRBJ1-6, with TRBD1 matching over 7 bases. V gave up 6 bases and J gave up 10 bases; unmatched junction bases: 6. The CDR3 covers 13 residues. CDR3 sequence (DNA): TGTGCCAGCAGCCGACAGGGTGGATCACCCCTCCACTTT. This codes for CASSRQGGSPLHF.

V usage is TRBV9 and J usage is TRBJ2-7, with 7 bases matching TRBD2. V trimming: 4 bases; J trimming: 0 bases; junction bases outside the gene matches: 7. Germline V CDR1 and CDR2: SGDLS, YYNGEE. This CDR3 contains 15 residues. The CDR3, as DNA: TGTGCCAGCAGCTTCACTAGCGTTAGCTCCTACGAGCAGTACTTC. It codes for CASSFTSVSSYEQYF.

The rearrangement joins TRBV6-1 to TRBJ2-7; a weak D match, TRBD1 (6 bases). This CDR3 has 14 residues. V gave up 3 bases and J gave up 2 bases, with 11 bases separating them. The germline CDR1 and CDR2 sequences are MNHNS and SASEGT. CDR3 sequence (DNA): TGTGCCAGCAGTGAGCCAGGGGTAGCCTACGAGCAGTACTTC. Translated: CASSEPGVAYEQYF.

The CDR3 protein is CASRGGPLSTEAFF. CDR3 in DNA: TGCGCCAGCAGGGGTGGTCCCTTGAGCACTGAAGCTTTCTTT. The V call is TRBV5-1, the J call TRBJ1-1; D gene uncertain. Trimming cost V 5 bases and J 4 bases, with 15 bases left between them. The CDR3 is made up of 14 amino acids. Germline V lookup: CDR1 SGHRS, CDR2 YFSETQ. The variable domain in full, completed from reference TRBV5-1 and TRBJ1-1, reads KAGVTQTPRYLIKTRGQQVTLSCSPISGHRSVSWYQQTPGQGLQFLFEYFSETQRNKGNFPGRFSGRQFSNSRSEMNVSTLELGDSALYLCASRGGPLSTEAFFGQGTRLTVV.

The sample holds a few counts of this clonotype. The V gene is TRBV7-2, the J gene TRBJ1-1, with D possibly TRBD1 on 5 matching bases. Germline V CDR1 and CDR2: SGHTA, FQGNSA. CDR3 size: 14 residues. Trimming took off 4 bases at V and 7 bases at J, with 16 bases between the two ends. The CDR3 DNA reads TGTGCCAGCAGCTCCCCCAGGGCAGCAAGTGAAGCTTTCTTT. This gives the protein CASSSPRAASEAFF.